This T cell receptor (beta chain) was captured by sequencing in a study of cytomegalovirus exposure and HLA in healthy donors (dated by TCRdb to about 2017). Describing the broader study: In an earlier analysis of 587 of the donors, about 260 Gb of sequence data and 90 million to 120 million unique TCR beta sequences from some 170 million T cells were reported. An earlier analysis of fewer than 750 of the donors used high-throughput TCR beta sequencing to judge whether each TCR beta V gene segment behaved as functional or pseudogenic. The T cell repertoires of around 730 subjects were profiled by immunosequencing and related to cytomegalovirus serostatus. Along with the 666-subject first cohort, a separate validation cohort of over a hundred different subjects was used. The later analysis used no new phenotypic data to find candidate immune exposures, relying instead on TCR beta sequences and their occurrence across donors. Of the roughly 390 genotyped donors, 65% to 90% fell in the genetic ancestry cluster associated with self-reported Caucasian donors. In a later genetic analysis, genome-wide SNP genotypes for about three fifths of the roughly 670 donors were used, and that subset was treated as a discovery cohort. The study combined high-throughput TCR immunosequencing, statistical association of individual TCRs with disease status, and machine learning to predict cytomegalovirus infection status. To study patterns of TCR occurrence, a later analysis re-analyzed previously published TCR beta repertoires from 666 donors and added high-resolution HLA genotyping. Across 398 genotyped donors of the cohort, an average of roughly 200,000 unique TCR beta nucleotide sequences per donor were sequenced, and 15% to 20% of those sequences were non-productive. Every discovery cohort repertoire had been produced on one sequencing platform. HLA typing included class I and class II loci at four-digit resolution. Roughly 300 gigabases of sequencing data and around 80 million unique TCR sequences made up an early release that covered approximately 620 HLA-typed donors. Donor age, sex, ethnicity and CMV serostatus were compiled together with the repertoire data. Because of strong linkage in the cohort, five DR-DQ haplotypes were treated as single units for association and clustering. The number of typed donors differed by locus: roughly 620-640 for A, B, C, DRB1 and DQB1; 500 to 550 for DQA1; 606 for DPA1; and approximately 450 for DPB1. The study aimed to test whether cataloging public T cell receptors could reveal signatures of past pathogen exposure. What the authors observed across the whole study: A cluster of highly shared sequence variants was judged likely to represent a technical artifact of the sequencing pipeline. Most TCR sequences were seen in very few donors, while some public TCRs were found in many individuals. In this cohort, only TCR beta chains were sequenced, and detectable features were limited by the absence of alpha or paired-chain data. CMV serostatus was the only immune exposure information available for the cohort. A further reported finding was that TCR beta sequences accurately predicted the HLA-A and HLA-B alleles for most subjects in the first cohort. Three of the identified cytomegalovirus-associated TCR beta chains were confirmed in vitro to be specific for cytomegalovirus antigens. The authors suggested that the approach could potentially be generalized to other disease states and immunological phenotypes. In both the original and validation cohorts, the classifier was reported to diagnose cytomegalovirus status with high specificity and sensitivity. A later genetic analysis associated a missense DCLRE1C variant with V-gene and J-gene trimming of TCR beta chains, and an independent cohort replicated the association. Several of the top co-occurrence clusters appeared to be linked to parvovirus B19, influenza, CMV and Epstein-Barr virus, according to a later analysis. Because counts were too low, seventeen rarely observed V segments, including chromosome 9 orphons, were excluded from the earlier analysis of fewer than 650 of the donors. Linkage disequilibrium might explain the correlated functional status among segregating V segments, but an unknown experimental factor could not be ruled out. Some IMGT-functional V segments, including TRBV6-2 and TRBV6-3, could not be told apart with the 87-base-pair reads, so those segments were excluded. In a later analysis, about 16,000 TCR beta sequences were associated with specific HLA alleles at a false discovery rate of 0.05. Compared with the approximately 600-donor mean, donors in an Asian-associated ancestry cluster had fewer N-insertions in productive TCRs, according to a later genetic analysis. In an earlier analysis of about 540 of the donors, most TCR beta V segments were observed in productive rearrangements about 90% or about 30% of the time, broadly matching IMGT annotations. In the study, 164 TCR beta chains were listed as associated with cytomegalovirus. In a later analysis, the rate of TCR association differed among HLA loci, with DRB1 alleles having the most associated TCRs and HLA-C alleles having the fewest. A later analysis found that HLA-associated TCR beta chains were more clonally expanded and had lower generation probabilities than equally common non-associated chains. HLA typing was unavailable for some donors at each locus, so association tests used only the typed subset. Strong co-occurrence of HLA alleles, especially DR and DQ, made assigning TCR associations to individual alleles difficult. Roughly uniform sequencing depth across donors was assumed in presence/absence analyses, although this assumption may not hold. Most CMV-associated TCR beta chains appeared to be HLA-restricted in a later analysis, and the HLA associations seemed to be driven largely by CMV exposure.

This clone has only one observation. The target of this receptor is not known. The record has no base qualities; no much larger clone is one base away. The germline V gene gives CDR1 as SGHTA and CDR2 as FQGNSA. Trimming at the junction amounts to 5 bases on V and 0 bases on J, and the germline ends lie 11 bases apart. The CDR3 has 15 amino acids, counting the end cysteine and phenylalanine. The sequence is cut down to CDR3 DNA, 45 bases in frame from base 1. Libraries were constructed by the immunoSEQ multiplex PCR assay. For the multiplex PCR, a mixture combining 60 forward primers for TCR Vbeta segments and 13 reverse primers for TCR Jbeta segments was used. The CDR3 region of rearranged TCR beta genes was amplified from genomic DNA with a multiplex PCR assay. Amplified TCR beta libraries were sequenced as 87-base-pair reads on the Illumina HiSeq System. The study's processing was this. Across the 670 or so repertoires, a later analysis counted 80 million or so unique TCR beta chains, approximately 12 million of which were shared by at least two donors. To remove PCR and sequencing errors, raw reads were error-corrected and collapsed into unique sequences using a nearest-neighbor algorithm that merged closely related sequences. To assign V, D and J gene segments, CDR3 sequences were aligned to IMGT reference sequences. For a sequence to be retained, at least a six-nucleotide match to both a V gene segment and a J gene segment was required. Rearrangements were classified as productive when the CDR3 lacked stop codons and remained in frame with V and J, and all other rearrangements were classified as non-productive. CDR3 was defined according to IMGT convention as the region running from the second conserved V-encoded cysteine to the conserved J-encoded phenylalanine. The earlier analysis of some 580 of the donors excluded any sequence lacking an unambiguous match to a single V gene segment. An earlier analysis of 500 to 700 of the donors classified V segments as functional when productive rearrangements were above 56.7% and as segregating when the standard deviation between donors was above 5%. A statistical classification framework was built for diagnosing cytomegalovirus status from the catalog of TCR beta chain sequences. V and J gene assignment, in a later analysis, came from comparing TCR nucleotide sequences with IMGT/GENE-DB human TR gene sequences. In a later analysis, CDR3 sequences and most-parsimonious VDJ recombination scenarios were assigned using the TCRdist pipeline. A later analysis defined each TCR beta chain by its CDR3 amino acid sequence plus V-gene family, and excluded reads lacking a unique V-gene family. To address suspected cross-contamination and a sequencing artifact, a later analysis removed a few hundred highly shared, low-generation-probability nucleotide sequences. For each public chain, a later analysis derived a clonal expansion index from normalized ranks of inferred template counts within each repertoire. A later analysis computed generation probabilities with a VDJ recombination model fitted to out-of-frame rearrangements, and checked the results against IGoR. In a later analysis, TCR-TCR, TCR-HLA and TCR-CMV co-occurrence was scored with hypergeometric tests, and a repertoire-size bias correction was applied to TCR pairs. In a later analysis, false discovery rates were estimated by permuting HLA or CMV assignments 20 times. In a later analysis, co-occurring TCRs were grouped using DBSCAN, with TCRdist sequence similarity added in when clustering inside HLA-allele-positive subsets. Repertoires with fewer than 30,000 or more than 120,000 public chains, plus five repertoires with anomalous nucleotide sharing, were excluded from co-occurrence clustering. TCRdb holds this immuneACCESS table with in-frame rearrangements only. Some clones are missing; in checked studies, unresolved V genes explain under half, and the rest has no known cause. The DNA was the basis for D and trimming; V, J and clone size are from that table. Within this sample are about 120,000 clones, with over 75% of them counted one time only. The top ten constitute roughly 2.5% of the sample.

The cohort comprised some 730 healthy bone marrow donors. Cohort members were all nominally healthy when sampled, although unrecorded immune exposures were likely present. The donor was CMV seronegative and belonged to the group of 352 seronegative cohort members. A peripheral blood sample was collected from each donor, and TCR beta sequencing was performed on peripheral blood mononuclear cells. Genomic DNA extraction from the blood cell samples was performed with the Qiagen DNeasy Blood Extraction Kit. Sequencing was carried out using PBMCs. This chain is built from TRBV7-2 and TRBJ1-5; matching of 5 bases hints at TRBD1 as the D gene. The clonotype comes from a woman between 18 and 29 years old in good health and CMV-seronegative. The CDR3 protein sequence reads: CASSRDRISNQPQHF. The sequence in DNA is TGTGCCAGCAGCCGTGACAGAATTAGCAATCAGCCCCAGCATTTT. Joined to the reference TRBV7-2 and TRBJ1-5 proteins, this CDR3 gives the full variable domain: GAGVSQSPSNKVTEKGKDVELRCDPISGHTALYWYRQSLGQGLEFLIYFQGNSAPDKSGLPSDRFSAERTGGSVSTLTIQRTQQEDSAVYLCASSRDRISNQPQHFGDGTRLSIL.